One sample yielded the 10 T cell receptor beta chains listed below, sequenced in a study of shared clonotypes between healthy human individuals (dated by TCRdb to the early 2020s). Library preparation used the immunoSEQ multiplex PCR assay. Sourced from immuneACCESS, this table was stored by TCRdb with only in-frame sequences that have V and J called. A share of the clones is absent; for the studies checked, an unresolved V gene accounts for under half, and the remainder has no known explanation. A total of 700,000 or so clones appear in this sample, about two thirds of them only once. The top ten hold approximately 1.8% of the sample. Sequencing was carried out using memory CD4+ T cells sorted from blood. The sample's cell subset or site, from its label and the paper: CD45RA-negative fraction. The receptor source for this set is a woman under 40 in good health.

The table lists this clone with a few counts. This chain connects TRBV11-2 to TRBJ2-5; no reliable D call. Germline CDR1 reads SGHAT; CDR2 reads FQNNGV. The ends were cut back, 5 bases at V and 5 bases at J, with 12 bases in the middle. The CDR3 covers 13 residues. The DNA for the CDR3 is TGTGCCAGCAGCCCCGCCCTAAGGGAGACCCAGTACTTC. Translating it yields CASSPALRETQYF.

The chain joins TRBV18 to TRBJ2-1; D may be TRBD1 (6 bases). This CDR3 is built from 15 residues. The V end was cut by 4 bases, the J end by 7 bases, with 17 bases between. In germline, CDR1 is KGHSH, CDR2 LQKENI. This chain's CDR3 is CASSLPLAGANEQFF. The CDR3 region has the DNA TGTGCCAGCTCACTCCCGTTGGCAGGGGCGAATGAGCAGTTCTTC.

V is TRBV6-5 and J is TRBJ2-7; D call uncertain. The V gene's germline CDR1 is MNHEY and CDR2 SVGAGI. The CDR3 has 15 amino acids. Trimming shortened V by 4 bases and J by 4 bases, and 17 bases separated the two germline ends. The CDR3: CASSSLGPLSYEQYF. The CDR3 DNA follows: TGTGCCAGCAGTTCCCTCGGACCGCTATCATACGAGCAGTACTTC.

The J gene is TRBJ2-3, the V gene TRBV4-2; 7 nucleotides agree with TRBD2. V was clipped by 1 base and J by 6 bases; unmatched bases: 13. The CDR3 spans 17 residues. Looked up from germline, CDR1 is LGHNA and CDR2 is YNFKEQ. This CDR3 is CASSQGPGSGMGDTQYF. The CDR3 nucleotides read TGTGCCAGCAGCCAAGGTCCCGGCAGCGGGATGGGGGATACGCAGTATTTT.

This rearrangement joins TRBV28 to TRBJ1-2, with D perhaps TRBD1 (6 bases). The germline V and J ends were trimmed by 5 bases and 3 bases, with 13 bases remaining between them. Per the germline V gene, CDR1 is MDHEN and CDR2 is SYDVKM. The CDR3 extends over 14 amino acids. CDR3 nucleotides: TGTGCCAGCAGTGAAGACAGGAGTGACTATGGCTACACCTTC. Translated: CASSEDRSDYGYTF.

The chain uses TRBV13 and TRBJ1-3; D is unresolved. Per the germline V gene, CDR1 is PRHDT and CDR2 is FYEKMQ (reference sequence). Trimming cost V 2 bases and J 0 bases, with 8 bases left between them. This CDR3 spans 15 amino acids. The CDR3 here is CASSLFGSSGNTIYF. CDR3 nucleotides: TGTGCCAGCAGCTTATTCGGTAGCTCTGGAAACACCATATATTTT. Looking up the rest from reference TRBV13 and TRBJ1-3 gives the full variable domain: AAGVIQSPRHLIKEKRETATLKCYPIPRHDTVYWYQQGPGQDPQFLISFYEKMQSDKGSIPDRFSAQQFSDYHSELNMSSLELGDSALYFCASSLFGSSGNTIYFGEGSWLTVV.

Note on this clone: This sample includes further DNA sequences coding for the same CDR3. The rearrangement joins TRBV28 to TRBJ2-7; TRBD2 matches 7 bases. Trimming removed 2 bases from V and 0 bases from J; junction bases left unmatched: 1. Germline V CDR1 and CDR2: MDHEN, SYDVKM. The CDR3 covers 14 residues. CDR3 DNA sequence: TGTGCCAGCAGTTTAGCGGGAGTCTCCTACGAGCAGTACTTC. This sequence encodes CASSLAGVSYEQYF.

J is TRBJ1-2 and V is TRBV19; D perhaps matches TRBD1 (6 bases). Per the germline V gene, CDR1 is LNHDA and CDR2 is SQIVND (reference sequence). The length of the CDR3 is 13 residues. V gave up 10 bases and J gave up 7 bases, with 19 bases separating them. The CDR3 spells CATTSGGLLGYTF. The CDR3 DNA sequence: TGTGCCACCACGTCTGGGGGCCTTCTTGGCTACACCTTC.

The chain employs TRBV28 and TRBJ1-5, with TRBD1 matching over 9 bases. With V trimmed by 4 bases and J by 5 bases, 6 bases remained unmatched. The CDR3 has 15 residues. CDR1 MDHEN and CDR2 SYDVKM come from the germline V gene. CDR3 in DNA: TGTGCCAGCAGTTATAGGACAGGGGTCCATCAGCCCCAGCATTTT. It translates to CASSYRTGVHQPQHF.

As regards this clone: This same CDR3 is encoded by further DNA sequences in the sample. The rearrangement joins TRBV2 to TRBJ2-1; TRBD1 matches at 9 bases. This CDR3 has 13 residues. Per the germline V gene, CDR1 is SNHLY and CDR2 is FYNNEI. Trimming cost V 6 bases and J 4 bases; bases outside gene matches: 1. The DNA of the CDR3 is TGTGCCAGCAGAGGGACAGGGTACAATGAGCAGTTCTTC. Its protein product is CASRGTGYNEQFF.